This T cell receptor (beta chain) was found in a study of CD8+ T cells in alopecia areata. This clone was seen only a few times. cDNA serving as the sequencing template came from extracted, reverse transcribed RNA. Produced via immunoSEQ multiplex PCR; TCRdb's table is partial and in-frame only. The profile covers some 180,000 clones, with more than 50% appearing a single time and nearly 5% taken by the ten largest. Trimming removed 3 bases from V and 10 bases from J; junction bases left unmatched: 10. Per germline, CDR1 SNHLY and CDR2 FYNNEI. This CDR3 is 15 amino acids long. The sequence was obtained from a human donor in good health. The chain recombines TRBV2 with TRBJ2-1, with 9 bases that match TRBD1. The sample taken for sequencing was CD8+ T cells sorted from blood. The CDR3 loop is CASSDPGTGFGEQFF. The CDR3 DNA reads as TGTGCCAGCAGTGATCCGGGGACAGGGTTTGGGGAGCAGTTCTTC.